The source of this T cell receptor (beta chain) is a study of Ad26.COV2.S vaccination and SARS-CoV-2 variants. Overall study: Into the muscle, Ad26.COV2.S was dosed once or twice, 56 days apart.

General study findings and limits: Those who received vaccine or placebo ended up with similar non-spike TCR breadth.

Data came from immunoSEQ multiplex PCR; TCRdb stores just in-frame clones and leaves some out. In the table there are around 400,000 clones, about 88% of which are singletons. This CDR3 is built from 14 residues. Germline CDR1 SGHVS, CDR2 FNYEAQ. V trimming: 5 bases; J trimming: 7 bases; junction bases outside the gene matches: 8. This clone was observed a handful of times. Antigen: not known. Treatment described: around 19 received Ad26.COV2.S at low or high dose, single or two shots; 5 received placebo; per-sample allocation not given. After the first vaccine or placebo injection, samples were drawn on day 63. Ad26.COV2.S expressed prefusion-stabilized spike from the original Wuhan strain.

The chain combines TRBV7-6 with TRBJ2-7, with 10 bases that match TRBD1. This sequence was found in a person aged 18 to 59 who received the Ad26.COV2.S COVID-19 vaccine or a placebo. Specimen: peripheral blood, collected in a trial of Ad26.COV2.S vaccine versus placebo. CDR3 nucleotides: TGTGCCAGCAGCGCCGGGACAGGGGTGGGTGAGCAGTACTTC. Translation gives CASSAGTGVGEQYF.